These 26 T cell receptor beta chains were sequenced from one sample in a study of CD8 T cells in Susac syndrome. It was with random hexamers that about 0.45 to 1 ug RNA was reverse transcribed. TCRdb ran MiXCR on the immunoSEQ multiplex PCR reads and lists one entry per CDR3 protein. The data show about 240,000 distinct CDR3 sequences, roughly 95% seen once. Material: CD4+ T cells from PBMCs. The receptor source for this set is a human donor with Susac syndrome.

The CDR3 sequence is CAWSAPPGGEQFF. CDR3 nucleotides: TGTGCCTGGAGTGCCCCCCCAGGGGGTGAGCAGTTCTTC. The rearrangement joins TRBV30 to TRBJ2-1, with TRBD1 matching over 7 bases. Germline CDR1 and CDR2: GTSNPN and SVGIG (reference sequence). V lost 1 base, J lost 9 bases, and 6 bases stayed unmatched. The CDR3 has 13 residues.

This clonotype occurred once. The chain links TRBV30 to TRBJ1-5; perhaps TRBD1 as D (5 bases). V lost 0 bases and J lost 0, with 15 bases in between. CDR1 is GTSNPN, CDR2 SVGIG, per germline (reference sequence). This CDR3 is built from 17 residues. Written as DNA, the CDR3 is TGTGCCTGGAGTGTAACGGGACGCATGGATAGCAATCAGCCCCAGCATTTT. It translates to CAWSVTGRMDSNQPQHF.

This chain uses TRBV7-2 with TRBJ2-7; 7 bases agree with TRBD1. CDR3 length: 14 amino acids. Unmatched junction bases numbered 7, after V lost 2 bases and J lost 6 bases. Germline V gene data show CDR1 as SGHTA and CDR2 as FQGNSA. Here the CDR3 reads CASSLNQGGREQYF. DNA of the CDR3: TGTGCCAGCAGCTTAAATCAAGGGGGCCGCGAGCAGTACTTC.

This chain joins TRBV2 and TRBJ1-1, with 8 nucleotides matching TRBD1. After removal of 5 bases from V and 3 bases from J, the junction contained 5 bases not matched to a gene. CDR1 SNHLY and CDR2 FYNNEI come from the germline V gene. The CDR3 spans 14 residues. CDR3 region: CASSLGQVYTEAFF. The DNA for the CDR3 is TGTGCCAGCAGTCTGGGACAGGTTTACACTGAAGCTTTCTTT.

The chain employs TRBV7-9 and TRBJ2-7; D may be TRBD1 (6 bases). Germline-derived CDR1 and CDR2 are SEHNR and FQNEAQ (reference sequence). This CDR3 has 13 residues. The V end was cut by 9 bases, the J end by 3 bases, with 15 bases between. The CDR3 sequence is CASNHGGGYEQYF. The CDR3 bases are TGTGCCAGTAACCATGGGGGCGGCTACGAGCAGTACTTC.

The rearrangement joins TRBV6-5 to TRBJ2-6; unclear D gene. V dropped 0 bases and J dropped 0 bases, with 6 bases sitting between them. The CDR3 covers 16 residues. Germline V gene sequence: CDR1 MNHEY, CDR2 SVGAGI. CDR3 sequence: CASSYSGNSGANVLTF. The CDR3 region has the DNA TGTGCCAGCAGTTACTCAGGCAACTCTGGGGCCAACGTCCTGACTTTC.

The chain recombines TRBV12-3 or TRBV12-4 with TRBJ2-4; TRBD1 agrees at 8 bases. This CDR3 is built from 12 residues. The V segment lost 7 bases and the J segment 8 bases; nucleotides outside the gene matches: 4. CDR3 nucleotide sequence: TGTGCCAGCAATGGACAGGGAGACATTCAGTACTTC. Residues: CASNGQGDIQYF.

The chain carries TRBV12-3 or TRBV12-4 and TRBJ1-5; perhaps TRBD1 as D (5 bases). Trimming stripped 7 bases from V and 0 bases from J, with 7 bases between. The CDR3 contains 13 residues. CDR3 region: CASNRLSNQPQHF. The CDR3 coding sequence is TGTGCCAGCAACAGGCTTAGCAATCAGCCCCAGCATTTT.

The V gene is TRBV20-1, the J gene TRBJ1-2, with D maybe TRBD1 (5 bases). This CDR3 has 16 amino acids. The germline V and J ends were trimmed by 5 bases and 5 bases, with 24 bases remaining between them. In germline, CDR1 is DFQATT, CDR2 SNEGSKA (reference sequence). The CDR3 nucleotides are TGCAGTGCTGGTGGGGCCCGGTTCCGTTCCGATTATGGCTACACCTTC. This translates into CSAGGARFRSDYGYTF.

This chain uses TRBV20-1 with TRBJ1-2; 7 bases are a match to TRBD1. This CDR3 spans 14 amino acids. With 0 bases clipped from V and 3 bases from J, the junction kept 4 bases outside the gene matches. Germline V gene sequence: CDR1 DFQATT, CDR2 SNEGSKA (reference sequence). The CDR3 DNA is TGCAGTGCTAGAGAGAGGGGGCTCGACTATGGCTACACCTTC. It yields the protein CSARERGLDYGYTF.

The chain uses TRBV11-2 and TRBJ2-7, with 9 bases aligning to TRBD2. The trim removed 4 bases at V and 3 bases at J, leaving 4 bases unmatched. Germline V lookup: CDR1 SGHAT, CDR2 FQNNGV. The CDR3 runs to 14 residues. The CDR3, as DNA: TGTGCCAGCAGCTCGGGACTAGCTAACTACGAGCAGTACTTC. Translated, it gives CASSSGLANYEQYF.

This sequence joins TRBV18 and TRBJ2-5; D may be TRBD2 (6 bases). The V end was cut by 3 bases, the J end by 5 bases, with 13 bases between. The germline gives CDR1 KGHSH, CDR2 LQKENI. The CDR3 length is 14 residues. CDR3 DNA: TGTGCCAGCTCACCGTGGAGGGGTTGGGAGACCCAGTACTTC. It specifies CASSPWRGWETQYF.

The CDR3 sequence is CSARKTAGELFF. The CDR3 bases are TGCAGTGCTAGAAAAACGGCCGGGGAGCTGTTTTTT. The chain is built from TRBV20-1 and TRBJ2-2; the D is unclear. The CDR3 consists of 12 residues. V was cut by 2 bases and J by 6 bases, with 7 bases left in between. Germline lookup yields CDR1 DFQATT and CDR2 SNEGSKA (reference sequence).

The chain has TRBV12-3 or TRBV12-4 and TRBJ1-2; 8 bases map to TRBD1. Germline trimming cut 5 bases from V and 8 bases from J; bases unmatched to any gene: 16. The CDR3 is 16 residues long. The CDR3 region has the DNA TGTGCCAGCAGTCCAGGCCCCGGACAGGGTCAGTTCGGCTACACCTTC. Translated: CASSPGPGQGQFGYTF.

The chain employs TRBV20-1 and TRBJ2-3; D unresolved. V lost 0 bases, J lost 6 bases, and 16 bases lay in between. The CDR3 runs 15 residues. The germline gives CDR1 DFQATT, CDR2 SNEGSKA (reference sequence). The CDR3 sequence: CSARERQKGGDTQYF. The CDR3 coding sequence is TGCAGTGCTAGAGAGCGACAAAAAGGTGGGGATACGCAGTATTTT.

The CDR3 loop reads CASSLGGGFHGYTF. The CDR3 DNA sequence: TGTGCCAGTAGTCTCGGAGGAGGGTTTCATGGCTACACCTTC. The chain links TRBV19 to TRBJ1-2; D is unresolved. V lost 5 bases and J 6 bases, leaving 16 bases between the germline ends. CDR1 and CDR2 (germline): LNHDA, SQIVND (reference sequence). The CDR3 consists of 14 residues.

This sequence joins TRBV5-6 and TRBJ2-1, with TRBD2 as a possible D gene (6 bases). The CDR3 covers 12 residues. V was trimmed by 3 bases and J by 8 bases, leaving 9 bases between them. CDR1 is SGHDT and CDR2 is YYEEEE in the germline V gene. The CDR3 region has the DNA TGTGCCAGCAGCTCACTAGCCTATGAGCAGTTCTTC. Amino acids: CASSSLAYEQFF.

This chain connects TRBV4-1 to TRBJ2-3, with D unclear. Germline loops: CDR1 MGHRA, CDR2 YSYEKL. This CDR3 is 15 amino acids long. V was clipped by 5 bases and J by 1 base, with 13 bases between them. Written as DNA, the CDR3 is TGCGCCAGCAGCTCTAGGTCGGGCGGCACAGATACGCAGTATTTT. This gives the protein CASSSRSGGTDTQYF.

The sample holds one count of this clonotype. The chain joins TRBV12-3 or TRBV12-4 to TRBJ1-2, with D hard to call. Trimming shortened V by 8 bases and J by 1 base, and 11 bases separated the two germline ends. The CDR3 is 13 amino acids. Here the CDR3 reads CASSGIHNYGYTF. The CDR3 DNA follows: TGTGCCAGCTCGGGTATACATAACTATGGCTACACCTTC.

This chain connects TRBV14 to TRBJ2-3, with D perhaps TRBD2 (6 bases). This CDR3 has 12 residues. The germline V gene has CDR1 SGHDN and CDR2 FVKESK. With 5 bases removed from V and 9 bases from J, the gap between germline ends came to 12 bases. The CDR3 region is CASSTGTSTQYF. CDR3 nucleotides: TGTGCCAGCAGCACCGGGACTTCAACGCAGTATTTT.

The chain recombines TRBV2 with TRBJ2-5; no firm D call. Looked up from germline, CDR1 is SNHLY and CDR2 is FYNNEI. Between the trimmed V and J ends, which lost 3 bases and 6 bases, there was a span of 17 bases. The CDR3 loop spans 15 amino acids. CDR3 coding DNA: TGTGCCAGCAGTGAGTTCTGGCAGAACAGACAGACCCAGTACTTC. It yields the protein CASSEFWQNRQTQYF. The full variable domain, completed using reference TRBV2 and TRBJ2-5, is EPEVTQTPSHQVTQMGQEVILRCVPISNHLYFYWYRQILGQKVEFLVSFYNNEISEKSEIFDDQFSVERPDGSNFTLKIRSTKLEDSAMYFCASSEFWQNRQTQYFGPGTRLLVL.

V usage is TRBV4-2 and J usage is TRBJ2-3, with TRBD2 identical over 10 bases. The J segment lost 7 bases and the V segment lost 5 bases, leaving 9 bases of the junction unmatched. Germline values: CDR1 LGHNA, CDR2 YNFKEQ. This CDR3 is built from 15 residues. The CDR3 DNA reads TGTGCCAGCAGCTCGCCGGGACTAGCGTCGCATACGCAGTATTTT. This translates into CASSSPGLASHTQYF.

The chain is built from TRBV20-1 and TRBJ1-5; TRBD1 aligns across 9 bases. There are 14 residues in the CDR3. In germline, CDR1 is DFQATT, CDR2 SNEGSKA (reference sequence). V lost 5 bases and J lost 5; bases outside the gene matches: 7. The CDR3 DNA is TGCAGTGCTCAACCGGGACAGGGCGATCAGCCCCAGCATTTT. This codes for CSAQPGQGDQPQHF.

The count of this clonotype is one. The chain has TRBV7-6 and TRBJ2-3, with 12 bases matching TRBD2. CDR1 SGHVS and CDR2 FNYEAQ come from the germline V gene. V lost 2 bases, J lost 2 bases, and 5 bases stayed unmatched. The CDR3 consists of 17 residues. The CDR3 coding sequence is TGTGCCAGCAGCTTATTGCGGACTAGCGGGACCACAGATACGCAGTATTTT. Translation: CASSLLRTSGTTDTQYF. The full variable domain, in which reference TRBV7-6 and TRBJ2-3 provide the parts outside the CDR3, is GAGVSQSPRYKVTKRGQDVALRCDPISGHVSLYWYRQALGQGPEFLTYFNYEAQQDKSGLPNDRFSAERPEGSISTLTIQRTEQRDSAMYRCASSLLRTSGTTDTQYFGPGTRLTVL.

The chain recombines TRBV7-9 with TRBJ2-1; maybe TRBD2 (6 bases). The V gene lost 1 base and the J gene lost 1 base, with 14 bases spanning the gap. The germline V gene has CDR1 SEHNR and CDR2 FQNEAQ (reference sequence). CDR3 length: 17 residues. The CDR3 region is CASSLGVGGKSYNEQFF. DNA for the CDR3: TGTGCCAGCAGCTTAGGGGTCGGCGGGAAATCCTACAATGAGCAGTTCTTC.

The chain has TRBV9 and TRBJ1-1, with unresolved D. Trimming cost V 2 bases and J 0 bases, with 8 bases left between them. The length of the CDR3 is 14 residues. Germline V gene lookup returns CDR1 SGDLS and CDR2 YYNGEE. The chain's CDR3 is CASSVGRLNTEAFF. The CDR3 DNA reads as TGTGCCAGCAGCGTCGGGAGGCTGAACACTGAAGCTTTCTTT.